The source of this T cell receptor (beta chain) is a study of OX40 agonist ivuxolimab in advanced cancers. Overall study results and limits: There was clonal expansion of CD4+ and CD8+ blood T cells by week 6 at 0.1 to 3.0 mg/kg.

Concerning this clone: Its antigen is unknown.

The assay was immunoSEQ multiplex PCR, and TCRdb's table has in-frame clones only and misses some. The sample records tens of thousands of clones, 94% being singletons. The V gene end was trimmed by 3 bases and the J gene end by 9 bases; junction bases not matched to a gene: 5. Germline assignment: CDR1 GTSNPN and CDR2 SVGIG (reference sequence). The CDR3 has 13 residues. The source of this sequence is an adult with an advanced solid tumor such as melanoma, head and neck, liver or kidney cancer. This chain joins TRBV30 and TRBJ2-1, with 10 bases identical to TRBD2. Sequencing was performed on CD4+ or CD8+ T cells sorted from blood, taken in a trial of the OX40 agonist ivuxolimab. The CDR3 DNA reads TGTGCCTGGAGCCTAGCGGGAGCTCGTGAGCAGTTCTTC. This translates into CAWSLAGAREQFF.